What follows is one T cell receptor (beta chain) and its context. The sample belongs to a study of blood T cell repertoires in COVID-19. V was pared by 4 bases and J by 2 bases, with 5 bases of the junction left unmatched. CDR3 length: 16 residues. Germline V CDR1 and CDR2: SGHRS, YFSETQ. The table came from immunoSEQ multiplex PCR; TCRdb's copy has only in-frame clones and leaves some out. Here the sample spans approximately 170,000 clones, around 81% being singletons. The V and J genes are TRBV5-1 and TRBJ2-3, with 12 bases identical to TRBD2. The source is a human donor with acute or convalescent COVID-19. The donor label of this sample is uncertain. Sequenced material: peripheral blood. This CDR3 reads CASSGTSGGSTDTQYF. As DNA, the CDR3 is TGCGCCAGCAGCGGAACTAGCGGGGGGTCCACAGATACGCAGTATTTT.